This TCR beta chain was retrieved from a study of blood T cells in healthy people across ages. Alongside a J-beta primer mix, a sample-barcoded 5' primer served in a second PCR lasting roughly 7 to 12 cycles. TCRdb re-called the 5' RACE reads with MiXCR, one entry per CDR3 protein. Of approximately 490,000 distinct CDR3 sequences in the sample, 24% were seen once. This clonotype has a handful of counts. The V and J ends lost 9 bases and 0 bases, in that order; junction bases with no gene match: 12. The CDR3 spans 17 residues. CDR1 and CDR2 (germline): MNHEY, SVGAGI. Separately, the same data were catalogued under a study of T cells of mothers and their children.

This sequence joins TRBV6-5 and TRBJ2-7, with 12 bases lining up with TRBD2. This receptor was taken from a boy between 5 and 17 years old in good health. The sequenced material came from blood. CDR3 bases: TGTGCCAGTTCGGGACTAGCGGGTACGCCGAGCTCCTACGAGCAGTACTTC. Protein: CASSGLAGTPSSYEQYF.